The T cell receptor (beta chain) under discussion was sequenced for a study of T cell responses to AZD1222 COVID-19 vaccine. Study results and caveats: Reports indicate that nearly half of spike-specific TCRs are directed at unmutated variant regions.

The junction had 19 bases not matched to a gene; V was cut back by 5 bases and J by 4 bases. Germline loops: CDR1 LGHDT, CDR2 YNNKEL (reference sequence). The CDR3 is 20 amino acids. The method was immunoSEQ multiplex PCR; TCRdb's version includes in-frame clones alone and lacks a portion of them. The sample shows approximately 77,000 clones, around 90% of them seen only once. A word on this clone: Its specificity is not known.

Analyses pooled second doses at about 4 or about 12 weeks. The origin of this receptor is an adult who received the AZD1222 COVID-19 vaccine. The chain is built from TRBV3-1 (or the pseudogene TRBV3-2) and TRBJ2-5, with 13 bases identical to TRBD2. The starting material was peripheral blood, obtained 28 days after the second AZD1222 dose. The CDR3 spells CASSKRGLAGEGGILETQYF. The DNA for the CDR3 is TGTGCCAGCAGCAAACGCGGACTAGCGGGAGAAGGTGGTATTCTAGAGACCCAGTACTTC.